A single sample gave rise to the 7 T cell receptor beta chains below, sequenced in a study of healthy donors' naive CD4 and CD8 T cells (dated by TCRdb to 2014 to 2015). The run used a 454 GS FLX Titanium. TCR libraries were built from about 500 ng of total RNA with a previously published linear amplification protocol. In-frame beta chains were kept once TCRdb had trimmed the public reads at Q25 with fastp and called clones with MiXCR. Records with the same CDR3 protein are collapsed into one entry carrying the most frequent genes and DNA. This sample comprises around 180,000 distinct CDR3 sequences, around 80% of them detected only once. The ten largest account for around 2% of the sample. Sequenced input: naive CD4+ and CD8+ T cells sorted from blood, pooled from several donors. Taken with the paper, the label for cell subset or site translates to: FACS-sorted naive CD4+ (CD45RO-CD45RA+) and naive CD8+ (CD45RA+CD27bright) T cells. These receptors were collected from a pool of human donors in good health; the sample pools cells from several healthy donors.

The CDR3 DNA is TGTGCCAGCAGTTCCCTCGGGGTTCCCACTGAAGCTTTCTTT. Translating it yields CASSSLGVPTEAFF. The chain uses TRBV27 and TRBJ1-1; no clear D. This CDR3 contains 14 residues. V gave up 4 bases and J gave up 4 bases, with 13 bases separating them. Germline CDR1 reads MNHEY; CDR2 reads SMNVEV (reference sequence).

DNA for the CDR3: TGTGCCTGGAGTGCAGTGGAAGAGACCCAGTACTTC. Translation gives CAWSAVEETQYF. J is TRBJ2-5 and V is TRBV30; unclear D gene. The CDR3 length is 12 residues. V was pared by 1 base and J by 3 bases, with 6 bases between. Per germline, CDR1 GTSNPN and CDR2 SVGIG (reference sequence).

The chain's CDR3 is CASSTRDRGLEAFF. CDR3 DNA sequence: TGTGCCAGCAGTACCCGGGACAGGGGCCTTGAAGCTTTCTTT. The chain employs TRBV27 and TRBJ1-1; 10 bases fit TRBD1. The germline CDR1 and CDR2 sequences are MNHEY and SMNVEV (reference sequence). The CDR3 totals 14 residues. V was clipped by 5 bases and J by 7 bases; unmatched bases: 7.

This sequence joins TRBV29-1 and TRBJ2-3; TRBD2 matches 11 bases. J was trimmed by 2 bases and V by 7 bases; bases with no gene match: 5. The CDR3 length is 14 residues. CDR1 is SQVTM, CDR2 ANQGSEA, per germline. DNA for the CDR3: TGCAGCGGCGGACTAGCGGGCCCCACAGATACGCAGTATTTT. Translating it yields CSGGLAGPTDTQYF.

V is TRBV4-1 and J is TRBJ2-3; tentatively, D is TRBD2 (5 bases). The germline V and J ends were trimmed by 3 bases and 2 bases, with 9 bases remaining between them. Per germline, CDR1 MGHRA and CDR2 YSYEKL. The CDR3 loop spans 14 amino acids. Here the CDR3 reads CASSQSGYTDTQYF. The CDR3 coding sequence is TGCGCCAGCAGCCAGAGCGGTTACACAGATACGCAGTATTTT.

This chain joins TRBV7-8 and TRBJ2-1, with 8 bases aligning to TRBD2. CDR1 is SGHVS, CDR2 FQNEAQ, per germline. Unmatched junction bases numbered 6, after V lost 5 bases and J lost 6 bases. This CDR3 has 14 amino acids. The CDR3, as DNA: TGTGCCAGCAGCGTGCGGGGGGCCGGCAATGAGCAGTTCTTC. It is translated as CASSVRGAGNEQFF.

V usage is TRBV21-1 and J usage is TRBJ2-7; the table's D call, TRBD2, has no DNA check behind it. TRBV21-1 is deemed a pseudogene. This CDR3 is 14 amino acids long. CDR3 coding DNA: TGTGCCAGCAGCAAACTAGCGGCGGCACACGAGCAGTACTTC. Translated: CASSKLAAAHEQYF.